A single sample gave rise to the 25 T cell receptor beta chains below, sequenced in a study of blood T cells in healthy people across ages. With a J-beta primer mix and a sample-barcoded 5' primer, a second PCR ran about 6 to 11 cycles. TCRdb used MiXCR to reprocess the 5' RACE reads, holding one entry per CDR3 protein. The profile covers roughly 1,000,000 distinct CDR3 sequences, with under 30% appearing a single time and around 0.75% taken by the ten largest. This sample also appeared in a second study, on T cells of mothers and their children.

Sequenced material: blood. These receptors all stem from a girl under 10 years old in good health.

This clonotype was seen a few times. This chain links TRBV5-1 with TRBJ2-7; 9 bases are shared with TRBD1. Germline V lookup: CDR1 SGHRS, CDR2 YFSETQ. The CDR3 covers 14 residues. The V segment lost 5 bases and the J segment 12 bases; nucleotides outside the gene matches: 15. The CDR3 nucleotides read TGCGCCAGCAGTTTAACAGGGGGCAGAGAGACCCGGTACTTC. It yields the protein CASSLTGGRETRYF.

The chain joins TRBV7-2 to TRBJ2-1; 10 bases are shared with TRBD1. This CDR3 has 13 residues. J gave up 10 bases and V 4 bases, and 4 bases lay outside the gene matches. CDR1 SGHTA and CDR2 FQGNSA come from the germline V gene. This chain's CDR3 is CASSWGQGREQFF. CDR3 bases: TGTGCCAGCAGCTGGGGACAGGGGCGGGAGCAGTTCTTC.

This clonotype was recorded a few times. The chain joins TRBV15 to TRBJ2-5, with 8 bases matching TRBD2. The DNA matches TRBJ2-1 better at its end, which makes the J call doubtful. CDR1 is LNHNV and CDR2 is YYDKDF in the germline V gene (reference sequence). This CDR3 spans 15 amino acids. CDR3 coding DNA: TGTGCCACCAGCAGAGCCCCACTAGCGGACAATGAGCAGTTCTTC. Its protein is CATSRAPLADNEQFF.

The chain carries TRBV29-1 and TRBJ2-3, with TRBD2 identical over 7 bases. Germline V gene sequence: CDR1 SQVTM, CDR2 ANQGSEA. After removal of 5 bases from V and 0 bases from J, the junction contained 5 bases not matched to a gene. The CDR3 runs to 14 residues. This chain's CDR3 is CSVTLGGSTDTQYF. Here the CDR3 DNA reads TGCAGCGTTACCCTCGGGGGGAGCACAGATACGCAGTATTTT.

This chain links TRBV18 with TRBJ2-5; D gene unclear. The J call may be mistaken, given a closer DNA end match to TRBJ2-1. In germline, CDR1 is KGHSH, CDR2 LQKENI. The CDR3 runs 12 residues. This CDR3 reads CASSPVLNEQFF. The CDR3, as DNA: TGTGCCAGCTCGCCGGTCCTCAATGAGCAGTTCTTC.

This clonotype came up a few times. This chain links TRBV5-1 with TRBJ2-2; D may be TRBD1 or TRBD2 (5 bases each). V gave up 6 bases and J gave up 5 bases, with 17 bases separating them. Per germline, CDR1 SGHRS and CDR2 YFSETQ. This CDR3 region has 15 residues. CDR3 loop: CASTEQDSGTGELFF. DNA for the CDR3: TGCGCCAGCACCGAACAGGACTCGGGGACCGGGGAGCTGTTTTTT.

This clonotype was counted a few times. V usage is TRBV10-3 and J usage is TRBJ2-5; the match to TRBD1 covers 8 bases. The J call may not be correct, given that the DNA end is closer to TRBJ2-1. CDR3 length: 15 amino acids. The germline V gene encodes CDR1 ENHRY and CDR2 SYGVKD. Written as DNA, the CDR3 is TGTGCCATCAGTGATGGGGGACAGGTTAACAATGAGCAGTTCTTC. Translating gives CAISDGGQVNNEQFF.

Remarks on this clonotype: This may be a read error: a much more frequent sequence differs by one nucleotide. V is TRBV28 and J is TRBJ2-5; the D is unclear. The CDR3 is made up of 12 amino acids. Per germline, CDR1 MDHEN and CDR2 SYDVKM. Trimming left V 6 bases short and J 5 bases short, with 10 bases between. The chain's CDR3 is CASRLGLETQYF. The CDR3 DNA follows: TGTGCCAGCAGATTAGGATTGGAGACCCAGTACTTC.

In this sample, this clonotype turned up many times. CDR3 in amino acids: CASSFGQGGQPQHF. The CDR3 DNA reads TGTGCCAGCAGTTTCGGACAGGGAGGTCAGCCCCAGCATTTT. The chain recombines TRBV27 with TRBJ1-5; 8 bases are a match to TRBD1. CDR1 and CDR2 from the germline V gene are MNHEY and SMNVEV (reference sequence). Trimming cost V 3 bases and J 6 bases; bases outside gene matches: 4. This CDR3 contains 14 residues.

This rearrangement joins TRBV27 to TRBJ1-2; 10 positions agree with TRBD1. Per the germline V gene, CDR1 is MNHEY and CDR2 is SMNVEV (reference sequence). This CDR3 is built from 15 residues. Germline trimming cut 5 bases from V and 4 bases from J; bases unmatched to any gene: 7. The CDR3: CASSPGTGALYGYTF. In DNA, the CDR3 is TGTGCCAGCAGTCCCGGGACAGGGGCTCTCTATGGCTACACCTTC.

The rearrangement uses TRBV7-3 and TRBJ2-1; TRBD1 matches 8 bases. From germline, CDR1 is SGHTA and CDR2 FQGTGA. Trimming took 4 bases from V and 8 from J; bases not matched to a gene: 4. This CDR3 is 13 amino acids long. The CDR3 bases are TGTGCCAGCAGCTCTGACAGGGGCCATGAGCAGTTCTTC. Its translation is CASSSDRGHEQFF.

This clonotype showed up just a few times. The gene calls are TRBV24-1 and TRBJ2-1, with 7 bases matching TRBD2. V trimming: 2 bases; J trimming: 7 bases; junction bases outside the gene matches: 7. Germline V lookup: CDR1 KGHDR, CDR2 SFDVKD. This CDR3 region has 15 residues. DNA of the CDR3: TGTGCCACCAGTGATTCGAAGCGGGGTGGTAATGAGCAGTTCTTC. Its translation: CATSDSKRGGNEQFF.

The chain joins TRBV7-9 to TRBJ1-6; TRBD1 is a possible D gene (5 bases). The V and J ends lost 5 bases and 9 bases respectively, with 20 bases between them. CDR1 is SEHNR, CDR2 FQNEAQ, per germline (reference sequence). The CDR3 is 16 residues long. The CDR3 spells CASSHNAAGPLSPLHF. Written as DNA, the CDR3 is TGTGCCAGCAGCCACAACGCGGCAGGGCCACTTTCACCCCTCCACTTT.

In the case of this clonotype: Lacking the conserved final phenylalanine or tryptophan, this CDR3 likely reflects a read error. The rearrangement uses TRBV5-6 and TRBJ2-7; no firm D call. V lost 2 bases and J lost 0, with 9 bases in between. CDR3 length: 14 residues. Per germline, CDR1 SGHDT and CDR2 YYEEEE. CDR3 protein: CASSFLASSYEQYS. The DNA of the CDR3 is TGTGCCAGCAGCTTCCTTGCTAGCTCCTACGAGCAGTACTCC.

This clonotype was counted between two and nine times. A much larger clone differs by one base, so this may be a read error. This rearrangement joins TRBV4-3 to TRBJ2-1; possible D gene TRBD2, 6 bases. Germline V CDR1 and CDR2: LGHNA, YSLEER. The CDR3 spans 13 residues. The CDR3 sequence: CASSRDSYNGQFF. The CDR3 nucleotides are TGCGCCAGCAGCCGGGACTCCTACAATGGGCAGTTCTTC.

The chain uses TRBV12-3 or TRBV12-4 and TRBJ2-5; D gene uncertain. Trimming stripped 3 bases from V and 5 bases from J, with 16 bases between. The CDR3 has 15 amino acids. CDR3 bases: TGTGCCAGCAGTTTCGCTGGGATACATGGGGAGACCCAGTACTTC. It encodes CASSFAGIHGETQYF.

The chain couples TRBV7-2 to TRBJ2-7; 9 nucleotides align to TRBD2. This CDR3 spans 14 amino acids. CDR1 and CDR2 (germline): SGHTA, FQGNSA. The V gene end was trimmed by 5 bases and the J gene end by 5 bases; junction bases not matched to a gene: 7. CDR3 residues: CASSPSGELDEQYF. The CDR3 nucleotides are TGTGCCAGCAGCCCTAGCGGGGAGCTCGACGAGCAGTACTTC. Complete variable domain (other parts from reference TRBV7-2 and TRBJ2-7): GAGVSQSPSNKVTEKGKDVELRCDPISGHTALYWYRQSLGQGLEFLIYFQGNSAPDKSGLPSDRFSAERTGGSVSTLTIQRTQQEDSAVYLCASSPSGELDEQYFGPGTRLTVT.

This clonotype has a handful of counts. CDR3 region: CASSSSISGTVKETQYF. CDR3 coding DNA: TGTGCCAGCAGCTCGAGTATCTCCGGGACAGTGAAAGAGACCCAGTACTTC. The rearrangement uses TRBV9 and TRBJ2-5, with 7 bases identical to TRBD1. Germline V CDR1 and CDR2: SGDLS, YYNGEE. This CDR3 region has 17 residues. The V gene end was trimmed by 4 bases and the J gene end by 3 bases; junction bases not matched to a gene: 15.

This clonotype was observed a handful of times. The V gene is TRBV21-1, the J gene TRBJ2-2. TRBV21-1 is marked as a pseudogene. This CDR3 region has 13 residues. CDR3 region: CASSKVQWGELFF. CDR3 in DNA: TGTGCCAGCAGCAAAGTCCAATGGGGGGAGCTGTTTTTT.

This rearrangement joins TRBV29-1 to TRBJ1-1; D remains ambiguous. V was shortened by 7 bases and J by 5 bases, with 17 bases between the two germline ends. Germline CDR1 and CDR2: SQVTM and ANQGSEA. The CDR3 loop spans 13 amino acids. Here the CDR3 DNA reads TGCAGCGCCACTGGCGGCCCTCGGACTGAAGCTTTCTTT. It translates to CSATGGPRTEAFF.

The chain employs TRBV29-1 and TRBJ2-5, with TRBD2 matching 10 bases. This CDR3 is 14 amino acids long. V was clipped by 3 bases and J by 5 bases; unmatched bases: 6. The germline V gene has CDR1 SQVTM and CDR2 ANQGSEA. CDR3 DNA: TGCAGCGTTGACGCTAGCGGGAGTTGGGAGACCCAGTACTTC. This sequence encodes CSVDASGSWETQYF.

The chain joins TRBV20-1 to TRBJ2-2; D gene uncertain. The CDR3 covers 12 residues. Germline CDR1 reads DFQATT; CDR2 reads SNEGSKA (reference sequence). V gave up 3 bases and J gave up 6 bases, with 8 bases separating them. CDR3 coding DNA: TGCAGTGCTAGGTTTATTCCCGGGGAGCTGTTTTTT. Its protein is CSARFIPGELFF.

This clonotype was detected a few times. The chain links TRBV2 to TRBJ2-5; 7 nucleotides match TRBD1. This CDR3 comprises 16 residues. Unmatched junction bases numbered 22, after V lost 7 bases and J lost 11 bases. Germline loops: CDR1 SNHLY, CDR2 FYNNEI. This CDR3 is CASTDRDRSLSGEQYF. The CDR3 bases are TGTGCCAGCACTGACAGGGATCGGTCCCTCTCGGGTGAGCAGTACTTC.

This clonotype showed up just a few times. CDR3 sequence (DNA): TGTGCCAGCAGTCCACCGCCCACCTTAGGCTCCTACGAGCAGTACTTC. Protein sequence: CASSPPPTLGSYEQYF. The V and J genes are TRBV7-2 and TRBJ2-7; D is unresolved. The CDR3 has 16 amino acids. The V and J ends lost 6 bases and 0 bases respectively, with 18 bases between them. Germline V gene lookup returns CDR1 SGHTA and CDR2 FQGNSA.

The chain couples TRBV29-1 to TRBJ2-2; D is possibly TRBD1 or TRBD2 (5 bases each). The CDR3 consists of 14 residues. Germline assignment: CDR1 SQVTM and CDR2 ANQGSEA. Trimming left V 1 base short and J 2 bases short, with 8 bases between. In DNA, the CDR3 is TGCAGCGTTGAAGGAGGGGTCAACACCGGGGAGCTGTTTTTT. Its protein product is CSVEGGVNTGELFF.